These T cell receptor beta chains were read from a single sample in a study of long-term antiretroviral therapy in people with HIV. The data were produced by immunoSEQ multiplex PCR, yet TCRdb's version contains in-frame clones alone and is incomplete. The data show fewer than 20,000 clones, with approximately 81% seen just once and about 5% held by the top ten. This material consisted of unsorted PBMCs, taken 0.5 years after starting antiretroviral therapy. These receptors originate from a woman aged 40 to 49 with HIV. The CDR3 runs from the conserved cysteine through the conserved F or W. The order of the fields is V gene, J gene, clone size, D gene, CDR3 protein, CDR3 DNA. A D gene is named only where the DNA matches it firmly. Where a row states a size, it is once, few, many or the class of an expanded clone; other rows omit it.

TRBV29-1	TRBJ1-1	once	NA	CSVEDRLNTEAFF	TGCAGCGTTGAAGACAGATTGAACACTGAAGCTTTCTTT
TRBV25-1	TRBJ2-4	NA	NA	CASSVQESTIQYF	TGTGCCAGCAGTGTACAGGAATCAACAATTCAGTACTTC
TRBV28	TRBJ2-7	NA	TRBD2	CASSFPLAGGSYEQYF	TGTGCCAGCAGTTTCCCCTTAGCGGGAGGGTCCTACGAGCAGTACTTC
TRBV18	TRBJ1-5	NA	TRBD1	CASSPTGADQPQHF	TGTGCCAGCTCACCGACAGGGGCCGATCAGCCCCAGCATTTT
TRBV19	TRBJ2-1	NA	TRBD2	CASSMGLVNAEQFF	TGTGCCAGTAGTATGGGACTAGTGAATGCTGAGCAGTTCTTC
TRBV6-5	TRBJ2-7	NA	NA	CASSRDSLSSYEQYF	TGTGCCAGCAGTCGGGACTCGCTAAGCTCCTACGAGCAGTACTTC
TRBV2	TRBJ1-3	NA	TRBD1	CASSSDRVVHTIYF	TGTGCCAGCAGTTCGGACAGGGTGGTCCACACCATATATTTT
TRBV9	TRBJ2-2	once	NA	CASSETSTGELFF	TGTGCCAGCAGCGAGACTAGCACCGGGGAGCTGTTTTTT
TRBV7-8	TRBJ1-5	NA	NA	CASSYRVNPNQPQHF	TGTGCCAGCAGCTACAGAGTTAACCCCAATCAGCCCCAGCATTTT
TRBV4-1	TRBJ1-5	NA	NA	CASSQERTVNQPQHF	TGCGCCAGCAGCCAAGAGCGGACAGTAAATCAGCCCCAGCATTTT
TRBV28	TRBJ2-6	NA	TRBD2	CATSTSGNSGANVLTF	TGTGCCACCTCGACTAGCGGGAATTCTGGGGCCAACGTCCTGACTTTC
TRBV28	TRBJ1-4	NA	TRBD1	CASSSGTGGYEKLFF	TGTGCCAGCAGTTCCGGGACAGGGGGTTATGAAAAACTGTTTTTT
TRBV7-9	TRBJ2-1	NA	TRBD1	CASSFGQGPYNEQFF	TGTGCCAGCAGCTTCGGACAGGGGCCGTACAATGAGCAGTTCTTC
TRBV29-1	TRBJ2-7	NA	NA	CSVGESYEQYF	TGCAGCGTTGGAGAGTCCTACGAGCAGTACTTC
TRBV5-5	TRBJ1-5	NA	TRBD1	CASSLGTGGQPQHF	TGTGCCAGCAGCTTGGGGACAGGGGGCCAGCCCCAGCATTTT
TRBV6-1	TRBJ2-7	NA	NA	CASSEAPAGLGYEQYF	TGTGCCAGCAGTGAAGCGCCGGCAGGGCTTGGCTACGAGCAGTACTTC
TRBV13	TRBJ2-2	NA	TRBD2	CASSSSGRSSGELFF	TGTGCCAGCAGCTCCAGCGGGAGGAGTTCCGGGGAGCTGTTTTTT
TRBV7-9	TRBJ1-3	few	NA	CASSWQGNTIYF	TGTGCCAGCAGCTGGCAAGGGAACACCATATATTTT
TRBV7-8	TRBJ2-3	NA	NA	CASSYPVGGVADTQYF	TGTGCCAGCAGCTACCCCGTGGGAGGTGTCGCAGATACGCAGTATTTT
TRBV14	TRBJ2-5	NA	NA	CASSQEYRETQYF	TGTGCCAGCAGCCAAGAATATAGGGAGACCCAGTACTTC
TRBV29-1	TRBJ2-7	NA	NA	CSVEDYDNSEQYF	TGCAGCGTTGAAGATTACGATAACAGCGAGCAGTACTTC
TRBV29-1	TRBJ1-1	NA	NA	CSVAAYPEAFF	TGCAGCGTTGCCGCGTACCCTGAAGCTTTCTTT
TRBV2	TRBJ2-1	NA	TRBD2	CASPGLAGRNEQFF	TGTGCCAGCCCGGGACTAGCGGGTCGGAATGAGCAGTTCTTC
TRBV2	TRBJ2-7	few	NA	CASSEAGTIYEQYF	TGTGCCAGCAGTGAAGCGGGGACCATCTACGAGCAGTACTTC
TRBV2	TRBJ2-7	NA	TRBD2	CASSSRLAGGSEQYF	TGTGCCAGCAGTTCTAGACTAGCGGGAGGTTCCGAGCAGTACTTC
TRBV19	TRBJ2-1	NA	NA	CASSMGGPPYNEQFF	TGTGCCAGTAGTATGGGGGGGCCCCCCTACAATGAGCAGTTCTTC
TRBV7-3	TRBJ2-2	NA	NA	CASSLMSGVGTGELFF	TGTGCCAGCAGCTTAATGTCAGGGGTGGGCACCGGGGAGCTGTTTTTT
TRBV6-1	TRBJ2-1	NA	NA	CASSDGGFNEQFF	TGTGCCAGCAGTGATGGGGGATTTAATGAGCAGTTCTTC
TRBV29-1	TRBJ2-1	NA	NA	CSVELANEQFF	TGCAGCGTTGAACTAGCCAATGAGCAGTTCTTC
TRBV5-5	TRBJ2-3	NA	NA	CASSLESPPDTQYF	TGTGCCAGCAGCTTGGAGAGTCCCCCCGATACGCAGTATTTT
TRBV6-6	TRBJ1-3	once	NA	CASRGTGNTIYF	TGTGCCAGCAGAGGGACTGGAAACACCATATATTTT
TRBV28	TRBJ2-6	NA	NA	CASSLYRRIINSGANVLTF	TGTGCCAGCAGTTTATATAGACGTATTATTAACTCTGGGGCCAACGTCCTGACTTTC
TRBV4-3	TRBJ2-1	NA	TRBD2	CASSQGVGLAGVNEQFF	TGCGCCAGCAGCCAAGGGGTTGGACTAGCGGGAGTCAATGAGCAGTTCTTC
TRBV27	TRBJ2-7	once	NA	CASSLKAGNYEQYF	TGTGCCAGCAGTTTGAAGGCGGGTAACTACGAGCAGTACTTC
TRBV4-2	TRBJ2-7	NA	TRBD2	CASSQDGGLAAEQYF	TGTGCCAGCAGCCAAGACGGAGGACTAGCGGCCGAGCAGTACTTC
TRBV7-9	TRBJ2-1	NA	NA	CASTAGSLKAYNEQFF	TGTGCCAGCACCGCGGGCAGCCTTAAAGCCTACAATGAGCAGTTCTTC
TRBV5-4	TRBJ2-5	NA	NA	CASSLVGGFETQYF	TGTGCCAGCAGCTTGGTAGGAGGGTTCGAGACCCAGTACTTC
TRBV11-3	TRBJ2-1	NA	TRBD1	CASSDRVSNEQFF	TGTGCCAGCAGCGACAGGGTCTCAAATGAGCAGTTCTTC
TRBV28	TRBJ2-1	NA	NA	CASSSPAGTPYNEQFF	TGTGCCAGCAGTTCCCCCGCGGGAACGCCCTACAATGAGCAGTTCTTC
TRBV7-8	TRBJ1-2	NA	NA	CASSLNESPNYGYTF	TGTGCCAGCAGCTTAAACGAGTCTCCGAACTATGGCTACACCTTC
TRBV6-5	TRBJ2-7	NA	NA	CASSLGTGLYEQYF	TGTGCCAGCAGTCTCGGGACGGGGCTATACGAGCAGTACTTC
TRBV11-2	TRBJ2-7	NA	NA	CASSSRIGQYF	TGTGCCAGCAGCTCCAGAATCGGGCAGTACTTC
TRBV27	TRBJ2-1	NA	TRBD2	CASSFLAGNYNEQFF	TGTGCCAGCAGTTTTCTAGCGGGGAACTACAATGAGCAGTTCTTC